This passage covers 8 T cell receptor beta chains from one sample sequenced in a study of cytomegalovirus exposure and HLA in healthy donors. Vbeta (60) and Jbeta (13) primers were used in the PCR. Clones were read by immunoSEQ multiplex PCR, and TCRdb kept only the in-frame ones, dropping some. The repertoire holds fewer than 150,000 clones, with about 85% as singletons. The sequenced sample consisted of PBMCs. The source of these receptors is a woman under 40 in good health and CMV-seropositive.

V is TRBV13 and J is TRBJ1-5; D may be TRBD1 (5 bases). This CDR3 comprises 13 residues. V shed 0 bases and J shed 6 bases, with 6 bases lying between them. Per the germline V gene, CDR1 is PRHDT and CDR2 is FYEKMQ (reference sequence). The CDR3: CASSLGGVQPQHF. Here the CDR3 DNA reads TGTGCCAGCAGCTTAGGAGGGGTTCAGCCCCAGCATTTT. Drawing the rest from reference TRBV13 and TRBJ1-5, the complete variable domain is AAGVIQSPRHLIKEKRETATLKCYPIPRHDTVYWYQQGPGQDPQFLISFYEKMQSDKGSIPDRFSAQQFSDYHSELNMSSLELGDSALYFCASSLGGVQPQHFGDGTRLSIL.

The chain recombines TRBV7-3 with TRBJ2-5, with 16 bases fitting TRBD2. After removal of 5 bases from V and 10 bases from J, the junction contained 16 bases not matched to a gene. CDR1 and CDR2 from the germline V gene are SGHTA and FQGTGA. The CDR3 is 18 residues long. DNA of the CDR3: TGTGCCAGCAGCCCCACCGGGACTAGCGGGGGGGCGAAAGTTGGCCAGTACTTC. Protein product: CASSPTGTSGGAKVGQYF.

The genes are TRBV28 and TRBJ2-3; the match to TRBD2 covers 10 bases. Germline CDR1 is MDHEN and CDR2 is SYDVKM. The V segment lost 4 bases and the J segment 4 bases; nucleotides outside the gene matches: 20. This CDR3 has 20 residues. This CDR3 reads CASSSLLAGISPRPPDTQYF. The CDR3, as DNA: TGTGCCAGCAGTTCCCTACTAGCGGGAATTTCTCCCCGACCGCCAGATACGCAGTATTTT.

This sequence joins TRBV5-8 and TRBJ2-1, with 8 bases identical to TRBD2. J lost 14 bases, V lost 0 bases, and 7 bases had no gene match. CDR1 SGHTS and CDR2 YDEGEE come from the germline V gene. This CDR3 is built from 13 residues. The CDR3 sequence is CASSLEAGTSEFF. CDR3 bases: TGTGCCAGCAGCTTGGAGGCAGGGACTAGTGAGTTCTTC.

This chain joins TRBV5-6 and TRBJ1-5; 12 bases agree with TRBD1. Germline CDR1 reads SGHDT; CDR2 reads YYEEEE. With 6 bases clipped from V and 8 bases from J, the junction kept 15 bases outside the gene matches. The CDR3 runs 17 residues. The chain's CDR3 is CASTGGGGTGGSEPQHF. CDR3 DNA: TGTGCCAGCACCGGGGGAGGAGGGACAGGGGGCTCGGAGCCCCAGCATTTT.

The chain has TRBV4-1 and TRBJ1-4, with D unclear. The length of the CDR3 is 15 residues. Trimming removed 6 bases from V and 4 bases from J, with 15 bases in between. From germline, CDR1 is MGHRA and CDR2 YSYEKL. As DNA, the CDR3 is TGCGCCAGCAGTCAGTGGGCCACGAGTAATGAAAAACTGTTTTTT. Amino acids: CASSQWATSNEKLFF.

The chain employs TRBV7-6 and TRBJ2-7; TRBD2 aligns across 7 bases. The CDR3 is 13 amino acids. Germline V gene lookup returns CDR1 SGHVS and CDR2 FNYEAQ. After removal of 1 base from V and 5 bases from J, the junction contained 2 bases not matched to a gene. DNA of the CDR3: TGTGCCAGCAGCTTAGGGCTAGCGGACGAGCAGTACTTC. Its protein product is CASSLGLADEQYF.

This sequence joins TRBV28 and TRBJ2-7; 12 bases line up with TRBD2. This CDR3 spans 14 amino acids. The germline CDR1 and CDR2 sequences are MDHEN and SYDVKM. Germline trimming cut 8 bases from V and 0 bases from J; bases unmatched to any gene: 2. The CDR3 sequence is CASRTSGASYEQYF. The DNA for the CDR3 is TGTGCCAGCCGGACTAGCGGGGCCTCCTACGAGCAGTACTTC. The whole variable domain, filled in from reference TRBV28 and TRBJ2-7, reads DVKVTQSSRYLVKRTGEKVFLECVQDMDHENMFWYRQDPGLGLRLIYFSYDVKMKEKGDIPEGYSVSREKKERFSLILESASTNQTSMYLCASRTSGASYEQYFGPGTRLTVT.